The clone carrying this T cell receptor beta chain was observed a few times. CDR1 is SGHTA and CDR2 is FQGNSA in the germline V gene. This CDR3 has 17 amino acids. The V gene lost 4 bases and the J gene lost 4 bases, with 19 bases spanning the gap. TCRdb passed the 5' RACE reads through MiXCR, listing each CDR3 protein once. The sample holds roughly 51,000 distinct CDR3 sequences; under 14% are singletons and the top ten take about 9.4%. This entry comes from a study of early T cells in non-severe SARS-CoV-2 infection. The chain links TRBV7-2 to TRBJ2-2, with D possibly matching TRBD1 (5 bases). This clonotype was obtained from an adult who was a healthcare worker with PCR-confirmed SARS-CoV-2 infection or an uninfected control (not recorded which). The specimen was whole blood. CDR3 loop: CASSSIRGRAATGELFF. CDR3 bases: TGTGCCAGCAGCTCGATTAGGGGTAGGGCGGCCACCGGGGAGCTGTTTTTT.